Following are 5 T cell receptor beta chains from one sample sequenced in a study of Graves' ophthalmopathy and Graves' hyperthyroidism. Amplification of TCR beta CDR3 regions used RNA transcripts. The workflow started with a first-round RT-PCR run with HTBI primers and then moved on to a second-round multiplex PCR. TCRdb re-analysed the multiplex PCR reads in MiXCR, keeping a single row per CDR3 protein. The sample lists fewer than 250,000 distinct CDR3 sequences, 25% to 30% occurring once. The source material was peripheral blood. These receptors all come from a man aged 45-65 years with Graves' ophthalmopathy.

The chain has TRBV24-1 and TRBJ1-2; 7 bases line up with TRBD1. There are 11 residues in the CDR3. Germline CDR1 reads KGHDR; CDR2 reads SFDVKD. V gave up 10 bases and J gave up 8 bases; unmatched junction bases: 6. CDR3 in amino acids: CATGTVSGYTF. CDR3 coding DNA: TGTGCCACTGGGACAGTGAGCGGCTACACCTTC.

This clonotype came up many times. This chain joins TRBV4-1 and TRBJ2-7; 10 bases line up with TRBD2. Germline loops: CDR1 MGHRA, CDR2 YSYEKL. V trimming: 2 bases; J trimming: 0 bases; junction bases outside the gene matches: 13. The CDR3 contains 19 residues. In nucleotides, the CDR3 is TGCGCCAGCAGCCAATGGTCGGGGAGACTAGCGGGTAGCTCCTACGAGCAGTACTTC. This encodes CASSQWSGRLAGSSYEQYF.

This clonotype was seen repeatedly, ten times or more. This chain joins TRBV30 and TRBJ1-5, with D uncertain. CDR3 length equals 14 residues. The germline CDR1 and CDR2 sequences are GTSNPN and SVGIG (reference sequence). The ends were cut back, 0 bases at V and 6 bases at J, with 12 bases in the middle. The DNA of the CDR3 is TGTGCCTGGAGTGTCCAGGTTCAGCGTCAGCCCCAGCATTTT. The encoded protein is CAWSVQVQRQPQHF.

The sample holds many counts of this clonotype. This rearrangement joins TRBV28 to TRBJ2-2; weak D call: TRBD1 (6 bases). This CDR3 is built from 15 residues. Between the trimmed V and J ends, which lost 5 bases and 5 bases, there was a span of 15 bases. Germline lookup yields CDR1 MDHEN and CDR2 SYDVKM. The CDR3 sequence is CASSGQTGVTGELFF. The DNA for the CDR3 is TGTGCCAGCAGTGGGCAGACAGGAGTTACCGGGGAGCTGTTTTTT.

Many counts were recorded for this clonotype. The rearrangement joins TRBV6-2 or TRBV6-3 to TRBJ2-7; D may correspond to TRBD1 or TRBD2 (5 bases each). The CDR3 runs 12 residues. Per the germline V gene, CDR1 is MNHEY and CDR2 is SVGEGT. Between the trimmed V and J ends, which lost 6 bases and 2 bases, there was a span of 8 bases. The CDR3 region has the DNA TGTGCCAGCAGCGGGGCAGCCTACGAGCAGTACTTC. Protein product: CASSGAAYEQYF.